These 12 T cell receptor beta chains originate from one sample sequenced in a study of T cell responses to AZD1222 COVID-19 vaccine. The method was immunoSEQ multiplex PCR; TCRdb's version includes in-frame clones alone and lacks a portion of them. Of over 150,000 clones in the sample, more than 75% were seen once. Sequences were derived from peripheral blood, sampled on day 0 of AZD1222 vaccination. These receptors were collected from an adult in good health.

The chain couples TRBV6-2 or TRBV6-3 to TRBJ1-1; 11 positions agree with TRBD1. This CDR3 comprises 20 residues. The trim removed 6 bases at V and 0 bases at J, leaving 18 bases unmatched. CDR1 and CDR2 from the germline V gene are MNHEY and SVGEGT. This chain's CDR3 is CASSQRTGGLNSPMNTEAFF. The CDR3 coding sequence is TGTGCCAGCAGCCAAAGGACAGGGGGCTTGAATTCCCCCATGAACACTGAAGCTTTCTTT.

J is TRBJ1-5 and V is TRBV19, with 8 nucleotides matching TRBD1. Per the germline V gene, CDR1 is LNHDA and CDR2 is SQIVND (reference sequence). This CDR3 is 14 amino acids long. The V segment lost 3 bases and the J segment 5 bases; nucleotides outside the gene matches: 3. The CDR3: CASSMDRAYQPQHF. In nucleotides, the CDR3 is TGTGCCAGTAGTATGGACAGGGCATATCAGCCCCAGCATTTT.

The chain has TRBV7-2 and TRBJ1-5; 7 bases match TRBD1. Per germline, CDR1 SGHTA and CDR2 FQGNSA. V trimming: 4 bases; J trimming: 6 bases; junction bases outside the gene matches: 12. The CDR3 totals 16 residues. The CDR3 loop is CASSSSQGSGIQPQHF. In DNA, the CDR3 is TGTGCCAGCAGCTCTTCACAGGGGAGTGGAATTCAGCCCCAGCATTTT.

This clone was observed once. The chain joins TRBV28 to TRBJ1-6; D not certain. The length of the CDR3 is 14 residues. Germline V gene lookup returns CDR1 MDHEN and CDR2 SYDVKM. Trimming removed 6 bases at V and 2 bases at J, with 8 bases between. For the CDR3, the DNA is TGTGCCAGCAGATCCGGGACCTATAATTCACCCCTCCACTTT. This encodes CASRSGTYNSPLHF.

Notes on this clone: A junction end diverges from the germline sequence, so it may reflect a read error. The chain is built from TRBV28 and TRBJ2-1; TRBD2 matches 7 bases. The germline CDR1 and CDR2 sequences are MDHEN and SYDVKM. This CDR3 comprises 16 residues. The CDR3 here is CASSPDGGSSYSEQFF. In DNA, the CDR3 is TGTGCCAGCAGCCCCGACGGCGGGAGCTCCTACAGTGAGCAGTTCTTC.

The J gene is TRBJ1-1, the V gene TRBV7-9; no firm D call. The V gene's germline CDR1 is SEHNR and CDR2 FQNEAQ (reference sequence). The V gene lost 5 bases and the J gene lost 1 base, with 5 bases spanning the gap. The length of the CDR3 is 12 residues. The CDR3 spells CASSHWNTEAFF. The CDR3 DNA sequence: TGTGCCAGCAGCCACTGGAACACTGAAGCTTTCTTT.

This rearrangement joins TRBV5-1 to TRBJ2-3; D is unresolved. V was pared by 2 bases and J by 0 bases, with 4 bases between. The CDR3 has 13 amino acids. Germline V lookup: CDR1 SGHRS, CDR2 YFSETQ. The CDR3 is CASSFSSTDTQYF. For the CDR3, the DNA is TGCGCCAGCAGCTTCTCTAGCACAGATACGCAGTATTTT.

The chain couples TRBV28 to TRBJ1-2; D is unresolved. The CDR3 loop spans 11 amino acids. Germline CDR1 and CDR2: MDHEN and SYDVKM. V dropped 3 bases and J dropped 8 bases, with 7 bases sitting between them. This CDR3 reads CASSFIEGYTF. CDR3 in DNA: TGTGCCAGCAGTTTTATCGAGGGCTACACCTTC.

The chain is built from TRBV28 and TRBJ1-5; D is unresolved. The CDR3 is 13 residues long. The V end was cut by 3 bases, the J end by 4 bases, with 7 bases between. Germline CDR1 is MDHEN and CDR2 is SYDVKM. DNA of the CDR3: TGTGCCAGCAGTTTCGACCGAAATCAGCCCCAGCATTTT. Translating it yields CASSFDRNQPQHF. Using reference TRBV28 and TRBJ1-5 for the parts outside the CDR3, the full variable domain is DVKVTQSSRYLVKRTGEKVFLECVQDMDHENMFWYRQDPGLGLRLIYFSYDVKMKEKGDIPEGYSVSREKKERFSLILESASTNQTSMYLCASSFDRNQPQHFGDGTRLSIL.

The chain joins TRBV7-9 to TRBJ2-1; TRBD1 is a possible D gene (6 bases). The germline V gene encodes CDR1 SEHNR and CDR2 FQNEAQ (reference sequence). This CDR3 comprises 16 residues. Trimming pared 5 bases from V and 2 bases from J, leaving 16 bases between. As DNA, the CDR3 is TGTGCCAGCAGCGTCGCTCAGGGGACCCCCTACAATGAGCAGTTCTTC. As protein: CASSVAQGTPYNEQFF.

The chain is built from TRBV6-5 and TRBJ2-3; D ambiguous. Germline assignment: CDR1 MNHEY and CDR2 SVGAGI. CDR3 length: 15 residues. The V end lost 7 bases, the J end lost 1 base, and 15 bases lay between the germline ends. DNA for the CDR3: TGTGCCAGCACCTTCGGCTCCCCCCGCACAGATACGCAGTATTTT. Translation gives CASTFGSPRTDTQYF.

This chain uses TRBV29-1 with TRBJ1-4; D gene uncertain. Trimming removed 4 bases at V and 3 bases at J, with 6 bases between. In germline, CDR1 is SQVTM, CDR2 ANQGSEA. The CDR3 consists of 12 residues. The CDR3 coding sequence is TGCAGCGTTGTCTGGGCTAATGAAAAACTGTTTTTT. As protein: CSVVWANEKLFF.